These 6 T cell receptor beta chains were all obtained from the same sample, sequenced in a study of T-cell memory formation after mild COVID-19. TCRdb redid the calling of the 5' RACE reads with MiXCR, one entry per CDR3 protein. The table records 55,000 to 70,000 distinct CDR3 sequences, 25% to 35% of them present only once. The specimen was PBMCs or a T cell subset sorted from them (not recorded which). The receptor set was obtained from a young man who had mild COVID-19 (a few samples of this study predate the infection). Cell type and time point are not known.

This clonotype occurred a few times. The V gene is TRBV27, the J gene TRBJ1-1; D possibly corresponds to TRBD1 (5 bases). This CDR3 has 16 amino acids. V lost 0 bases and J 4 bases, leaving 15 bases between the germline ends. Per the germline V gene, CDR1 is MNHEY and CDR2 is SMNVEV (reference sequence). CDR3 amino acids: CASSLSLRGSGTEAFF. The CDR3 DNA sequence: TGTGCCAGCAGTTTATCGTTACGGGGGTCCGGCACTGAAGCTTTCTTT.

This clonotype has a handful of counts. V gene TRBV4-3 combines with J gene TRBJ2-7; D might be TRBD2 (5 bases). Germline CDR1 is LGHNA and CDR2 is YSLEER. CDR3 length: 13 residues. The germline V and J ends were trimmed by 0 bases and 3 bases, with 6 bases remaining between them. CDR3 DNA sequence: TGCGCCAGCAGCCAAGATGCGGGCTACGAGCAGTACGTC. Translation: CASSQDAGYEQYV.

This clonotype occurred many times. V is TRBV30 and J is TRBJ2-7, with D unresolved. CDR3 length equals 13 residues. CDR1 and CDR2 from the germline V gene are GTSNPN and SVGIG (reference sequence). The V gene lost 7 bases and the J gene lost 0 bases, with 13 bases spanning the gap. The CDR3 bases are TGTGCCTACCTAGAGGCGAACTCCTACGAGCAGTACTTC. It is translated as CAYLEANSYEQYF.

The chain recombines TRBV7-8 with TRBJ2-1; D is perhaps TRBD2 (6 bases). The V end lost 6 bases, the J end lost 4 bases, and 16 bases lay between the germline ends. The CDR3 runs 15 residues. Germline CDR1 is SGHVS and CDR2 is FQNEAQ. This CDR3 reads CASSSGKVKYNEQFF. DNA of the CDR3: TGTGCCAGCAGTAGCGGTAAGGTAAAATACAATGAGCAGTTCTTC.

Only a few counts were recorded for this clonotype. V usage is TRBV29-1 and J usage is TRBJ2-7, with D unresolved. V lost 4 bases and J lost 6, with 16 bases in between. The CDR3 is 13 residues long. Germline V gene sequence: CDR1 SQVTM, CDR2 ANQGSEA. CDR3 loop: CSVADPEIREQYV. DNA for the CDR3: TGCAGCGTTGCGGATCCAGAGATTCGCGAGCAGTACGTC.

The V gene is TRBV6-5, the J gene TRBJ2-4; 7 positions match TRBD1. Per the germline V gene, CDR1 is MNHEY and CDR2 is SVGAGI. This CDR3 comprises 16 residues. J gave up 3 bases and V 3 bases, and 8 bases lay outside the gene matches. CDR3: CASSYHRGKDKNIQYF. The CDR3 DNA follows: TGTGCCAGCAGTTATCACAGGGGCAAGGACAAAAACATTCAGTACTTC.